This T cell receptor beta chain was documented in a study of T cell responses to AZD1222 COVID-19 vaccine. V lost 4 bases, J lost 0 bases, and 11 bases lay in between. In germline, CDR1 is SGHRS, CDR2 YFSETQ. CDR3 size: 16 residues. Study-level results: Donors in the cohort were predominantly white British and more often female, and clonal diversity was possibly underestimated. The study found Spike-specific TCR breadth and depth rose after two AZD1222 doses. Across the whole spike, CD4 TCRs peaked at regions 160-218 and 743-854. The study identified only five or six AZD1222 recipients as seropositive at baseline.

In regard to this clone: The antigen remains undetermined.

Measured with immunoSEQ multiplex PCR; TCRdb has only the in-frame clones, and not every one. The sample lists roughly 97,000 clones; approximately 91% were seen once. The sample was peripheral blood, taken on day 0 of AZD1222 vaccination. V and J are TRBV5-1 and TRBJ1-6; weak D call: TRBD1 (6 bases). The TCR originated in an adult in good health. The CDR3 DNA sequence: TGCGCCAGCAGCAGGGTGGACAGCTCCTATAATTCACCCCTCCACTTT. Protein product: CASSRVDSSYNSPLHF.